A single sample gave rise to the 30 T cell receptor beta chains below, sequenced in a study of blood T cell repertoires in COVID-19. Some clones are missing from TCRdb's copy, which holds only in-frame ones; the method was immunoSEQ multiplex PCR. The profile shows 75,000 to 100,000 clones, more than 60% of them singletons. The sequencing sample was made of peripheral blood. The receptors originated from a man aged 65-85 years with acute or convalescent COVID-19.

The count of this clone is one. The chain combines TRBV9 with TRBJ2-7; 8 bases match TRBD2. The germline gives CDR1 SGDLS, CDR2 YYNGEE. V shed 0 bases, J shed 6 bases, and the junction held 11 bases outside the gene matches. This CDR3 spans 16 amino acids. CDR3 sequence reads: CASSVGAGGAPGEQYF. DNA of the CDR3: TGTGCCAGCAGCGTAGGGGCGGGAGGAGCTCCTGGCGAGCAGTACTTC.

The chain uses TRBV10-3 and TRBJ2-5, with D perhaps matching TRBD2 (6 bases). Germline V CDR1 and CDR2: ENHRY, SYGVKD. The CDR3 covers 15 residues. V was trimmed by 3 bases and J by 5 bases, leaving 16 bases between them. The CDR3 DNA is TGTGCCATCAGTGAAGCGGGTGTACAGGACGAGACCCAGTACTTC. As protein: CAISEAGVQDETQYF.

The gene calls are TRBV9 and TRBJ2-2; D ambiguous. V lost 2 bases to trimming and J lost 2 bases, with 7 bases between them. In germline, CDR1 is SGDLS, CDR2 YYNGEE. CDR3 length: 14 amino acids. The CDR3 DNA sequence: TGTGCCAGCAGCGTCGCAGTTAACACCGGGGAGCTGTTTTTT. Encoded protein: CASSVAVNTGELFF.

The J gene is TRBJ2-2, the V gene TRBV29-1; D is possibly TRBD1 (6 bases). From germline, CDR1 is SQVTM and CDR2 ANQGSEA. The CDR3 runs 12 residues. Trimming took off 4 bases at V and 5 bases at J, with 8 bases between the two ends. CDR3 loop: CSVGGGTGELFF. The CDR3 bases are TGCAGCGTTGGAGGGGGTACCGGGGAGCTGTTTTTT.

This chain uses TRBV5-6 with TRBJ1-4; the D gene is possibly TRBD1 (6 bases). The CDR3 extends over 14 amino acids. Germline loops: CDR1 SGHDT, CDR2 YYEEEE. The V end lost 7 bases, the J end lost 7 bases, and 17 bases lay between the germline ends. This CDR3 reads CASRLQGVGEKLFF. CDR3 bases: TGTGCCAGCCGATTACAGGGAGTCGGTGAAAAACTGTTTTTT.

J is TRBJ1-2 and V is TRBV2; D possibly corresponds to TRBD1 (5 bases). The CDR3 spans 13 residues. The germline V and J ends were trimmed by 4 bases and 4 bases, with 10 bases remaining between them. Germline V gene lookup returns CDR1 SNHLY and CDR2 FYNNEI. In DNA form, the CDR3 reads TGTGCCAGCAGTGCCGGGGGGACCTATGGCTACACCTTC. Protein: CASSAGGTYGYTF.

The genes are TRBV7-3 and TRBJ2-7; a possible D gene is TRBD1 (6 bases). Germline loops: CDR1 SGHTA, CDR2 FQGTGA. V lost 2 bases and J lost 4, with 9 bases in between. The CDR3 is made up of 13 amino acids. Here the CDR3 DNA reads TGTGCCAGCAGCTTATATACAGGGTACGAGCAGTACTTC. This sequence encodes CASSLYTGYEQYF.

The chain's CDR3 is CATKSPGGVGQPQHF. Here the CDR3 DNA reads TGTGCCACAAAAAGTCCGGGAGGAGTAGGGCAGCCCCAGCATTTT. V usage is TRBV19 and J usage is TRBJ1-5, with unresolved D. The CDR3 has 15 amino acids. CDR1 is LNHDA, CDR2 SQIVND, per germline (reference sequence). Trimming stripped 10 bases from V and 7 bases from J, with 23 bases between.

The table lists this clone with a few counts. The rearrangement uses TRBV5-6 and TRBJ2-1; D remains ambiguous. The germline gives CDR1 SGHDT, CDR2 YYEEEE. The CDR3 loop spans 13 amino acids. Trimming took 4 bases from V and 8 from J, leaving 13 bases between them. The CDR3: CASSPPLGDEQFF. The CDR3 nucleotides read TGTGCCAGCAGCCCGCCGCTAGGAGATGAGCAGTTCTTC.

The chain recombines TRBV7-9 with TRBJ1-1; D remains unclear. V was shortened by 1 base and J by 1 base, with 10 bases between the two germline ends. The V gene's germline CDR1 is SEHNR and CDR2 FQNEAQ (reference sequence). The CDR3 sequence is 15 residues long. The CDR3 DNA is TGTGCCAGCAGCTTAGTGAGGGTTAAGAACACTGAAGCTTTCTTT. It codes for CASSLVRVKNTEAFF.

This clone was observed a single time. The chain uses TRBV3-1 (or the pseudogene TRBV3-2) and TRBJ2-5; tentatively, D is TRBD2 (6 bases). CDR1 is LGHDT and CDR2 is YNNKEL in the germline V gene (reference sequence). V lost 6 bases and J lost 7, with 9 bases in between. The CDR3 sequence is 11 residues long. The CDR3 nucleotides read TGTGCCAGCAGGGGGGGAGGGACCCAGTACTTC. Its protein is CASRGGGTQYF.

The genes are TRBV9 and TRBJ2-5; D possibly corresponds to TRBD1 (6 bases). The CDR3 sequence is 13 residues long. The V end lost 3 bases, the J end lost 2 bases, and 8 bases lay between the germline ends. Germline V gene sequence: CDR1 SGDLS, CDR2 YYNGEE. This chain's CDR3 is CASSGGQQETQYF. In DNA, the CDR3 is TGTGCCAGCAGCGGAGGACAGCAAGAGACCCAGTACTTC.

The V and J genes are TRBV24-1 and TRBJ1-2; tentative D call: TRBD1 (5 bases). Trimming removed 0 bases at V and 4 bases at J, with 8 bases between. The CDR3 length is 14 residues. The germline V gene has CDR1 KGHDR and CDR2 SFDVKD. The CDR3 bases are TGTGCCACCAGTGATTTGTCGACAGCCTATGGCTACACCTTC. Its translation is CATSDLSTAYGYTF.

A note on this clone: The identical CDR3 is also encoded by other nucleotide sequences in the sample. This chain connects TRBV9 to TRBJ2-5; 11 positions match TRBD2. The junction had 5 bases not matched to a gene; V was cut back by 0 bases and J by 7 bases. CDR1 and CDR2 from the germline V gene are SGDLS and YYNGEE. This CDR3 is 15 amino acids long. Here the CDR3 DNA reads TGTGCCAGCAGCGTAGAGGGGCTAGCGGGAGGGACCCAGTACTTC. Protein: CASSVEGLAGGTQYF.

The V call is TRBV11-3, the J call TRBJ2-1, with 12 positions matching TRBD2. Germline loops: CDR1 SGHNT, CDR2 YENEEA. The junction had 5 bases not matched to a gene; V was cut back by 5 bases and J by 6 bases. The CDR3 is made up of 15 amino acids. This CDR3 reads CASSGGTSGSNEQFF. DNA for the CDR3: TGTGCCAGCAGCGGAGGGACTAGCGGGTCCAATGAGCAGTTCTTC.

This clone appeared a few times. The CDR3 sequence is CAISGGQGFGNTIYF. CDR3 bases: TGTGCCATCAGTGGGGGACAGGGTTTTGGAAACACCATATATTTT. V gene TRBV10-3 combines with J gene TRBJ1-3, with 9 bases aligning to TRBD1. Germline-derived CDR1 and CDR2 are ENHRY and SYGVKD. The CDR3 totals 15 residues. The V gene end was trimmed by 4 bases and the J gene end by 3 bases; junction bases not matched to a gene: 4.

In this sample, this clone turned up a few times. The CDR3, as DNA: TGTGCCAGCAGCTTGGGCCGGCTGGATACGCAGTATTTT. It codes for CASSLGRLDTQYF. The chain has TRBV11-1 and TRBJ2-3, with D unclear. The CDR3 is 13 residues long. Germline V gene sequence: CDR1 SGHAT, CDR2 FQDESV (reference sequence). V was trimmed by 3 bases and J by 6 bases, leaving 10 bases between them.

V and J are TRBV7-9 and TRBJ1-2; D is perhaps TRBD1 (5 bases). Germline-derived CDR1 and CDR2 are SEHNR and FQNEAQ (reference sequence). Trimming removed 0 bases from V and 4 bases from J, with 12 bases in between. CDR3 length: 15 residues. Here the CDR3 reads CASSLALREVYGYTF. CDR3 in DNA: TGTGCCAGCAGCTTAGCGCTCAGGGAAGTCTATGGCTACACCTTC. Combining the CDR3 with reference TRBV7-9 and TRBJ1-2 gives the whole variable domain DTGVSQNPRHKITKRGQNVTFRCDPISEHNRLYWYRQTLGQGPEFLTYFQNEAQLEKSRLLSDRFSAERPKGSFSTLEIQRTEQGDSAMYLCASSLALREVYGYTFGSGTRLTVV.

The genes are TRBV10-3 and TRBJ1-5; no firm D call. Germline values: CDR1 ENHRY, CDR2 SYGVKD. The CDR3 loop spans 14 amino acids. V lost 3 bases and J lost 1, with 7 bases in between. CDR3 residues: CAISEQRSNQPQHF. CDR3 nucleotides: TGTGCCATCAGTGAACAGAGAAGCAATCAGCCCCAGCATTTT.

This clone was counted once. The chain links TRBV7-3 to TRBJ2-2, with D perhaps TRBD2 (6 bases). This CDR3 is 16 amino acids long. V dropped 1 base and J dropped 1 base, with 10 bases sitting between them. Germline V lookup: CDR1 SGHTA, CDR2 FQGTGA. The DNA for the CDR3 is TGTGCCAGCAGCTTAAGGGGACTTATGAACACCGGGGAGCTGTTTTTT. Translated, it gives CASSLRGLMNTGELFF.

The V call is TRBV6-5, the J call TRBJ1-3; possibly TRBD1 for D (5 bases). Trimming took off 5 bases at V and 1 base at J, with 12 bases between the two ends. This CDR3 is 15 amino acids long. Germline V lookup: CDR1 MNHEY, CDR2 SVGAGI. This CDR3 reads CASSQGFRSGNTIYF. In DNA, the CDR3 is TGTGCCAGCAGTCAGGGATTTAGGTCTGGAAACACCATATATTTT.

This chain uses TRBV28 with TRBJ2-1; 8 bases match TRBD1. V dropped 6 bases and J dropped 14; count of bases not matched to a gene: 9. This CDR3 has 12 residues. Germline loops: CDR1 MDHEN, CDR2 SYDVKM. CDR3 coding DNA: TGTGCCAGCAGCCTCGGACAGGGTAGGAAGTTCTTC. Encoded protein: CASSLGQGRKFF.

This clone appeared once. As DNA, the CDR3 is TGTGCCAGCAGACTAGACAGGGGGTACAATGAGCAGTTCTTC. Amino acid sequence: CASRLDRGYNEQFF. V is TRBV6-5 and J is TRBJ2-1, with 9 bases lining up with TRBD1. Germline V lookup: CDR1 MNHEY, CDR2 SVGAGI. V shed 6 bases, J shed 4 bases, and the junction held 4 bases outside the gene matches. The CDR3 covers 14 residues.

This clone was seen a handful of times. The chain recombines TRBV11-2 with TRBJ2-5; no firm D call. The CDR3 totals 13 residues. The germline V and J ends were trimmed by 3 bases and 0 bases, with 5 bases remaining between them. From germline, CDR1 is SGHAT and CDR2 FQNNGV. The DNA for the CDR3 is TGTGCCAGCAGCTTTAGTCACCAAGAGACCCAGTACTTC. This encodes CASSFSHQETQYF.

Only a few counts were recorded for this clone. Other DNA sequences from this sample encode an identical CDR3 as well. The J gene is TRBJ2-3, the V gene TRBV6-1; 7 positions agree with TRBD2. Germline CDR1 and CDR2: MNHNS and SASEGT. CDR3 length: 16 residues. J lost 2 bases, V lost 1 base, and 6 bases had no gene match. For the CDR3, the DNA is TGTGCCAGCAGTGAAGGTAGGGCGGGAGACACAGATACGCAGTATTTT. Protein sequence: CASSEGRAGDTDTQYF.

Points on this clone: Germline is not matched at one junction end, which may reflect a read error. The rearrangement joins TRBV5-1 to TRBJ2-3; tentatively, D is TRBD2 (7 bases). Germline V gene data show CDR1 as SGHRS and CDR2 as YFSETQ. CDR3 length: 16 residues. The DNA of the CDR3 is TGCGCCCGCAGCTTGGCCTATAGGGGGGGGACAGATACGCAGTATTTT. Its protein product is CARSLAYRGGTDTQYF.

This clone was seen more than once but under ten times. The chain carries TRBV28 and TRBJ2-3; 9 nucleotides line up with TRBD1. V shed 8 bases, J shed 4 bases, and the junction held 4 bases outside the gene matches. The CDR3 length is 13 residues. From germline, CDR1 is MDHEN and CDR2 SYDVKM. CDR3 sequence reads: CASRDRAPDTQYF. As DNA, the CDR3 is TGTGCCAGCCGGGACAGGGCCCCAGATACGCAGTATTTT.

In DNA form, the CDR3 reads TGTGCCACCAGTGATCGGGGACTAGCGGGCACAGATACGCAGTATTTT. It translates to CATSDRGLAGTDTQYF. V and J are TRBV24-1 and TRBJ2-3, with 11 bases aligning to TRBD2. The J segment lost 1 base and the V segment lost 3 bases, leaving 2 bases of the junction unmatched. Germline V gene lookup returns CDR1 KGHDR and CDR2 SFDVKD. The CDR3 spans 16 residues.

The gene calls are TRBV5-1 and TRBJ2-1, with 10 positions matching TRBD2. Germline CDR1 SGHRS, CDR2 YFSETQ. The CDR3 contains 15 residues. The V and J ends lost 2 bases and 7 bases, in that order; junction bases with no gene match: 6. The CDR3 sequence: CASSLQREGWNEQFF. DNA of the CDR3: TGCGCCAGCAGCTTACAGCGGGAGGGTTGGAATGAGCAGTTCTTC.

V and J are TRBV7-2 and TRBJ2-5, with no clear D. This CDR3 is 15 amino acids long. Looked up from germline, CDR1 is SGHTA and CDR2 is FQGNSA. The ends were cut back, 4 bases at V and 3 bases at J, with 15 bases in the middle. CDR3 sequence (DNA): TGTGCCAGCAGCTCCATCGGCACAGCCAAAGAGACCCAGTACTTC. Its protein is CASSSIGTAKETQYF.